The TCR beta chain under discussion was sequenced for a study of blood T cells in healthy people across ages. The sample holds a few counts of this clonotype. Through a sample-barcoded 5' primer and a J-beta primer mix, a second PCR was run for about 6 to 11 cycles. In TCRdb, the 5' RACE reads were re-called with MiXCR into one record per CDR3 protein. Here the sample spans about 600,000 distinct CDR3 sequences, around 50% being singletons. V gave up 7 bases and J gave up 4 bases, with 16 bases separating them. This CDR3 region has 15 residues. The germline CDR1 and CDR2 sequences are ENHRY and SYGVKD.

The source of this sequence is a man aged 80 or over in good health. The sequenced sample consisted of blood. V usage is TRBV10-3 and J usage is TRBJ2-2; D is perhaps TRBD1 (5 bases). CDR3 sequence: CAITEGGAATGELFF. DNA of the CDR3: TGTGCCATCACCGAAGGTGGGGCGGCCACCGGGGAGCTGTTTTTT.